This T cell receptor (beta chain) was sequenced during a study of blood T cell repertoires in COVID-19. Across the study: Samples representing acute and convalescent COVID-19 were sourced from the United States, Italy and Spain. PBMCs, B-cell-depleted T cells, or T cells were the source of the cDNA or gDNA that made up the material.

V trimming: 1 base; J trimming: 5 bases; junction bases outside the gene matches: 1. The CDR3 is 13 amino acids. Germline assignment: CDR1 SGHNT and CDR2 YENEEA. Using immunoSEQ multiplex PCR, the repertoire was profiled, and TCRdb retains in-frame clones only, with some absent. The table has over 350,000 clones, roughly 87% seen once. Participants were aged roughly 18 to 90 years, lived in 24 US areas, and enrolled virtually. The sequenced material came from PBMCs or T cells enriched from blood (not recorded which). V and J are TRBV11-3 and TRBJ2-7; 8 bases line up with TRBD1. The TCR comes from a woman aged 18-29 years with acute COVID-19. The CDR3 nucleotides are TGTGCCAGCAGCTTAGCCAGGGGGCACGAGCAGTACTTC. This translates into CASSLARGHEQYF.